Here is one TCR beta chain with its context. The CDR3 length is 11 residues. V was trimmed by 4 bases and J by 6 bases, leaving 3 bases between them. This sample was included in a study of blood T cell repertoires in COVID-19. Overall study: Sources were T cells, B-cell-depleted T cells, or PBMCs; the material itself was cDNA or gDNA.

TCRdb's table, derived via immunoSEQ multiplex PCR, lists solely in-frame clones and lacks some. The sample contains 250,000 to 400,000 clones, 85% of which appear only once. Those who participated ranged in age from about 18 to 89 years and resided in roughly 26 US areas. Cohorts were assigned according to the clinical history that participants reported. Shortly before study entry, within 2 weeks, exposed participants had met a COVID-19 case. This receptor was identified in a woman aged 25-40 years who had been exposed to COVID-19. The sample was PBMCs or T cells enriched from blood (not recorded which). The rearrangement joins TRBV12-3 or TRBV12-4 to TRBJ2-2; D is uncertain. The CDR3 DNA is TGTGCCAGCAGTTCGGCCGGGGAGCTGTTTTTT. Translating gives CASSSAGELFF.